This T cell receptor (beta chain) was identified during a study of blood T cell repertoires in COVID-19. This CDR3 is 12 amino acids long. In germline, CDR1 is MDHEN, CDR2 SYDVKM. Trimming removed 6 bases at V and 10 bases at J, with 14 bases between. Those enrolled, adults aged roughly 18 to 100 years, came from around 25 US areas. Libraries were prepared by immunoSEQ multiplex PCR; TCRdb keeps only in-frame clonotypes and omits some of them. The sample contains roughly 250,000 clones, roughly 90% of which appear only once. Material: PBMCs or T cells enriched from blood (not recorded which). The chain joins TRBV28 to TRBJ2-3, with a weak D call TRBD2 (5 bases). This clonotype originated in a woman in her thirties or forties with acute COVID-19. The CDR3 loop is CASRAPRGAQYF. DNA for the CDR3: TGTGCCAGCAGGGCCCCCCGGGGTGCGCAGTATTTT.